This T cell receptor beta chain is from a study of vaccination and CD4 T cells after COVID-19. The treatment here: approximately 9-day PBMC culture with coronavirus spike peptide pools or control peptides (ViraFEST assay). The CDR3 is 14 residues long. V was clipped by 4 bases and J by 0 bases, with 10 bases between them. Germline CDR1 MDHEN, CDR2 SYDVKM. Concerning this clonotype: Its matching antigen is unknown.

With the Oncomine TCR Beta short-read assay, DNA from cultured CD4+ T cells was sequenced. TCRdb reprocessed the PCR reads via MiXCR and lists one record per CDR3 protein. The sample holds 20,000 to 25,000 distinct CDR3 sequences; around 50% are singletons and the top ten take over 5%. The V and J genes are TRBV28 and TRBJ2-7; D is possibly TRBD2 (5 bases). The sequenced sample consisted of CD4+ T cells from blood, cultured in vitro. The TCR sequence derives from a human donor who had recovered from COVID-19. This chain's CDR3 is CASSSRSGSYEQYF. Here the CDR3 DNA reads TGTGCCAGCAGTTCGAGGAGCGGCTCCTACGAGCAGTACTTC.